One and the same sample provided the 28 T cell receptor beta chains below, sequenced in a study of T cells of healthy individuals. A single record per CDR3 protein comes from TCRdb applying MiXCR to the 5' RACE reads. The repertoire consists of over 95,000 distinct CDR3 sequences, with 17% occurring once and the leading ten covering around 6.4%. The receptors were gathered from a human donor in good health.

The chain carries TRBV5-1 and TRBJ1-5; 9 bases match TRBD1. The ends lost 2 bases at V and 5 bases at J; junction bases unmatched: 2. The CDR3 has 14 amino acids. Germline-derived CDR1 and CDR2 are SGHRS and YFSETQ. The CDR3 DNA reads TGCGCCAGCAGCTTAGGGGACAGGGATCAGCCCCAGCATTTT. Amino acids: CASSLGDRDQPQHF.

Only a few counts were recorded for this clonotype. V and J are TRBV6-6 and TRBJ2-3; TRBD1 aligns across 7 bases. Germline CDR1 and CDR2: MNHNY and SVGAGI (reference sequence). CDR3 size: 15 residues. J lost 0 bases, V lost 5 bases, and 5 bases had no gene match. The CDR3: CASSPDRSSTDTQYF. CDR3 nucleotides: TGTGCCAGCAGTCCGGACAGGTCCAGCACAGATACGCAGTATTTT.

The rearrangement uses TRBV5-6 and TRBJ2-3, with D perhaps TRBD2 (5 bases). The V end was cut by 4 bases, the J end by 5 bases, with 11 bases between. The germline V gene encodes CDR1 SGHDT and CDR2 YYEEEE. The CDR3 is made up of 13 amino acids. Written as DNA, the CDR3 is TGTGCCAGCAGCGTAGCGCTGATAGATACGCAGTATTTT. Its translation is CASSVALIDTQYF.

This clonotype was counted many times. The V call is TRBV10-3, the J call TRBJ2-1, with 11 bases fitting TRBD1. Germline trimming cut 6 bases from V and 6 bases from J; bases unmatched to any gene: 4. The CDR3 extends over 14 amino acids. The germline V gene has CDR1 ENHRY and CDR2 SYGVKD. The CDR3 nucleotides are TGTGCCATCAGGGGACAGGGGGAGCGCAATGAGCAGTTCTTC. It codes for CAIRGQGERNEQFF.

This clonotype was counted a few times. The V gene is TRBV7-9, the J gene TRBJ1-4; TRBD1 agrees at 9 bases. Germline V gives CDR1 SEHNR, CDR2 FQNEAQ (reference sequence). The CDR3 length is 16 residues. The ends lost 0 bases at V and 10 bases at J; junction bases unmatched: 9. The CDR3 bases are TGTGCCAGCAGCTTAGCCCGGGACAGGGAGAAGAGAAAACTGTTTTTT. This gives the protein CASSLARDREKRKLFF.

In its sample, this clonotype was seen a few times. The V and J genes are TRBV7-3 and TRBJ2-2; either TRBD1 or TRBD2 may fit D (7 bases each). CDR3 size: 16 residues. V lost 5 bases to trimming and J lost 4 bases, with 17 bases between them. The germline gives CDR1 SGHTA, CDR2 FQGTGA. CDR3 in DNA: TGTGCCAGCAGCCAGCAGGGGGGGCTGAGCACCGGGGAGCTGTTTTTT. This sequence encodes CASSQQGGLSTGELFF.

The chain links TRBV2 to TRBJ2-1; possible D gene TRBD2, 6 bases. Trimming left V 6 bases short and J 6 bases short, with 18 bases between. Germline values: CDR1 SNHLY, CDR2 FYNNEI. The CDR3 runs to 15 residues. In nucleotides, the CDR3 is TGTGCCAGCAGCGCCAGGGAGGTTCTTGGCAATGAGCAGTTCTTC. Encoded protein: CASSAREVLGNEQFF. Filled out from reference TRBV2 and TRBJ2-1, the complete variable domain reads EPEVTQTPSHQVTQMGQEVILRCVPISNHLYFYWYRQILGQKVEFLVSFYNNEISEKSEIFDDQFSVERPDGSNFTLKIRSTKLEDSAMYFCASSAREVLGNEQFFGPGTRLTVL.

At least ten counts were recorded for this clonotype. The CDR3 region has the DNA TGTGCCAGCAGTCCCTGGACCGAATTATCTGGGGCCAACGTCCTGACTTTC. It codes for CASSPWTELSGANVLTF. V gene TRBV28 combines with J gene TRBJ2-6; no clear D. CDR3 length: 17 residues. The ends were cut back, 5 bases at V and 1 base at J, with 15 bases in the middle. Germline CDR1 and CDR2: MDHEN and SYDVKM. Looking up the rest from reference TRBV28 and TRBJ2-6 gives the full variable domain: DVKVTQSSRYLVKRTGEKVFLECVQDMDHENMFWYRQDPGLGLRLIYFSYDVKMKEKGDIPEGYSVSREKKERFSLILESASTNQTSMYLCASSPWTELSGANVLTFGAGSRLTVL.

The V call is TRBV10-3, the J call TRBJ1-4; D is ambiguous. Trimming stripped 10 bases from V and 6 bases from J, with 15 bases between. CDR3 length equals 13 residues. Germline CDR1 and CDR2: ENHRY and SYGVKD. This CDR3 reads CATTPEVDEKLFF. For the CDR3, the DNA is TGTGCCACTACCCCGGAGGTGGATGAAAAACTGTTTTTT.

This clonotype was seen repeatedly, ten times or more. This chain joins TRBV6-6 and TRBJ1-5; TRBD1 might be the D (5 bases). With 6 bases removed from V and 0 bases from J, the gap between germline ends came to 18 bases. The germline gives CDR1 MNHNY, CDR2 SVGAGI (reference sequence). The CDR3 extends over 17 amino acids. CDR3: CASSKHDRPVSNQPQHF. For the CDR3, the DNA is TGTGCCAGCAGCAAACACGACAGACCCGTTAGCAATCAGCCCCAGCATTTT.

This chain uses TRBV19 with TRBJ1-5; D call uncertain. V was clipped by 4 bases and J by 5 bases, with 12 bases between them. CDR3 size: 14 residues. The germline V gene encodes CDR1 LNHDA and CDR2 SQIVND (reference sequence). CDR3: CASSRNGLHQPQHF. The CDR3 DNA reads TGTGCCAGTAGTAGGAATGGTCTTCATCAGCCCCAGCATTTT. Based on the CDR3 plus reference TRBV19 and TRBJ1-5, the full variable domain is DGGITQSPKYLFRKEGQNVTLSCEQNLNHDAMYWYRQDPGQGLRLIYYSQIVNDFQKGDIAEGYSVSREKKESFPLTVTSAQKNPTAFYLCASSRNGLHQPQHFGDGTRLSIL.

This clonotype was recorded at least ten times. The V and J genes are TRBV28 and TRBJ2-7, with 9 bases identical to TRBD1. Germline CDR1 reads MDHEN; CDR2 reads SYDVKM. V was pared by 6 bases and J by 4 bases, with 7 bases of the junction left unmatched. This CDR3 contains 14 residues. This CDR3 reads CASRTGTGWYEQYF. The CDR3 DNA sequence: TGTGCCAGCAGAACCGGGACAGGGTGGTACGAGCAGTACTTC.

This clonotype was found a few times. The V gene is TRBV5-1, the J gene TRBJ2-7, with 7 bases lining up with TRBD1. Trimming cost V 4 bases and J 6 bases; bases outside gene matches: 10. Germline CDR1 reads SGHRS; CDR2 reads YFSETQ. There are 14 residues in the CDR3. The CDR3 loop is CASSQGGDSVEQYF. CDR3 DNA sequence: TGCGCCAGCAGCCAAGGGGGCGATTCGGTCGAGCAGTACTTC. Based on the CDR3 plus reference TRBV5-1 and TRBJ2-7, the full variable domain is KAGVTQTPRYLIKTRGQQVTLSCSPISGHRSVSWYQQTPGQGLQFLFEYFSETQRNKGNFPGRFSGRQFSNSRSEMNVSTLELGDSALYLCASSQGGDSVEQYFGPGTRLTVT.

This clonotype has at least ten counts. The chain joins TRBV3-1 to TRBJ2-7; D gene unclear. V lost 0 bases to trimming and J lost 4 bases, with 4 bases between them. Per the germline V gene, CDR1 is LGHDT and CDR2 is YNNKEL (reference sequence). This CDR3 is built from 12 residues. The CDR3 coding sequence is TGTGCCAGCAGCCAAGACCGATACGAGCAGTACTTC. Its protein product is CASSQDRYEQYF.

V is TRBV7-2 and J is TRBJ2-5; the D is unclear. Trimming took off 3 bases at V and 4 bases at J, with 6 bases between the two ends. The CDR3 consists of 12 residues. The germline V gene has CDR1 SGHTA and CDR2 FQGNSA. The CDR3 loop is CASSFRRETQYF. For the CDR3, the DNA is TGTGCCAGCAGCTTCAGGAGAGAGACCCAGTACTTC.

In its sample, this clonotype was seen once. The rearrangement uses TRBV15 and TRBJ2-1; D could derive from TRBD1 or TRBD2 (6 bases each). Germline CDR1 and CDR2: LNHNV and YYDKDF (reference sequence). The CDR3 extends over 16 amino acids. V was shortened by 5 bases and J by 7 bases, with 21 bases between the two germline ends. The CDR3 DNA is TGTGCCACCAGCGGGGGAGCGGAGGGGGTTTGGAATGAGCAGTTCTTC. This codes for CATSGGAEGVWNEQFF.

V usage is TRBV7-2 and J usage is TRBJ1-2; 7 nucleotides line up with TRBD1. From germline, CDR1 is SGHTA and CDR2 FQGNSA. Trimming at V came to 0 bases and at J to 7 bases, leaving 2 bases not matched to a gene. The CDR3 contains 13 residues. CDR3 DNA sequence: TGTGCCAGCAGCTTAGCGGGACAGCTTGGCTACACCTTC. Translated, it gives CASSLAGQLGYTF.

This clonotype occurred many times. The CDR3 protein is CASSYSDRDIQYF. In DNA form, the CDR3 reads TGTGCCAGCAGTTACTCGGACAGGGACATTCAGTACTTC. This rearrangement joins TRBV6-2 or TRBV6-3 to TRBJ2-4; 8 bases line up with TRBD1. Trimming at V came to 0 bases and at J to 8 bases, leaving 0 bases not matched to a gene. From germline, CDR1 is MNHEY and CDR2 SVGEGT. CDR3 length equals 13 residues.

This clonotype occurred many times. V usage is TRBV20-1 and J usage is TRBJ1-2, with D perhaps matching TRBD1 (5 bases). This CDR3 region has 12 residues. V dropped 5 bases and J dropped 5 bases, with 12 bases sitting between them. Germline CDR1 DFQATT, CDR2 SNEGSKA (reference sequence). The CDR3 bases are TGCAGTGCTGGGGGAGGGCCATATGGCTACACCTTC. This translates into CSAGGGPYGYTF.

There are a few counts of this clonotype. The genes are TRBV28 and TRBJ2-7; D gene uncertain. V was shortened by 7 bases and J by 2 bases, with 18 bases between the two germline ends. Germline loops: CDR1 MDHEN, CDR2 SYDVKM. The CDR3 length is 15 residues. This chain's CDR3 is CASTPLLGGTYEQYF. CDR3 nucleotide sequence: TGTGCCAGCACTCCCCTACTGGGCGGAACCTACGAGCAGTACTTC. Combining the CDR3 with reference TRBV28 and TRBJ2-7 gives the whole variable domain DVKVTQSSRYLVKRTGEKVFLECVQDMDHENMFWYRQDPGLGLRLIYFSYDVKMKEKGDIPEGYSVSREKKERFSLILESASTNQTSMYLCASTPLLGGTYEQYFGPGTRLTVT.

This clonotype came up a few times. The chain has TRBV29-1 and TRBJ2-2; D may be TRBD1 (5 bases). Trimming removed 4 bases from V and 6 bases from J, with 15 bases in between. This CDR3 region has 14 residues. Germline V lookup: CDR1 SQVTM, CDR2 ANQGSEA. The CDR3 DNA reads as TGCAGCGTTGGGTTCAGGGTAGGGGCCGGGGAGCTGTTTTTT. It encodes CSVGFRVGAGELFF.

This clonotype was detected a few times. This rearrangement joins TRBV11-2 to TRBJ2-7; no firm D call. V lost 1 base, J lost 3 bases, and 10 bases lay in between. The CDR3 has 14 residues. Looked up from germline, CDR1 is SGHAT and CDR2 is FQNNGV. The CDR3 DNA reads as TGTGCCAGCAGCTTAGTACGGGCAGGCTACGAGCAGTACTTC. It translates to CASSLVRAGYEQYF.

The rearrangement links TRBV6-5 to TRBJ1-6; 8 bases are shared with TRBD1. The CDR3 totals 14 residues. V trimming: 4 bases; J trimming: 10 bases; junction bases outside the gene matches: 6. Germline V gene data show CDR1 as MNHEY and CDR2 as SVGAGI. In DNA form, the CDR3 reads TGTGCCAGCAGTTTCCAAGGACAGGGCTCACCCCTCCACTTT. The encoded protein is CASSFQGQGSPLHF.

This clonotype has at least ten counts. V is TRBV4-2 and J is TRBJ2-5; D gene uncertain. The CDR3 extends over 12 amino acids. Germline V gene sequence: CDR1 LGHNA, CDR2 YNFKEQ. V dropped 1 base and J dropped 4 bases, with 4 bases sitting between them. The CDR3 here is CASSQVSETQYF. As DNA, the CDR3 is TGTGCCAGCAGCCAAGTATCAGAGACCCAGTACTTC.

This clonotype appeared many times. J is TRBJ2-1 and V is TRBV4-2; no definite D call. This CDR3 has 13 amino acids. Trimming took 1 base from V and 8 from J, leaving 9 bases between them. Germline CDR1 reads LGHNA; CDR2 reads YNFKEQ. In DNA form, the CDR3 reads TGTGCCAGCAGCCAAGCCAAGGCGGATGAGCAGTTCTTC. Amino acids: CASSQAKADEQFF.

The rearrangement uses TRBV5-5 and TRBJ2-7, with D tentatively TRBD1 (5 bases). V was trimmed by 4 bases and J by 4 bases, leaving 15 bases between them. The CDR3 runs to 14 residues. Germline CDR1 SGHKS, CDR2 YYEKEE (reference sequence). CDR3 in DNA: TGTGCCAGCAGCCGTCCCGGACAAGTATACGAGCAGTACTTC. Amino acid sequence: CASSRPGQVYEQYF.

This clonotype was counted a few times. This chain joins TRBV20-1 and TRBJ1-5; D is perhaps TRBD1 (5 bases). The germline V gene encodes CDR1 DFQATT and CDR2 SNEGSKA (reference sequence). The ends were cut back, 1 base at V and 2 bases at J, with 12 bases in the middle. This CDR3 is 15 amino acids long. This CDR3 reads CSARGGGHGNQPQHF. The DNA for the CDR3 is TGCAGTGCTAGAGGGGGGGGTCACGGCAATCAGCCCCAGCATTTT.

The CDR3 is CASSQDLTGNGYTF. In DNA form, the CDR3 reads TGTGCCAGCAGCCAAGATTTGACAGGGAACGGCTACACCTTC. The chain couples TRBV4-2 to TRBJ1-2; the match to TRBD1 covers 7 bases. This CDR3 has 14 amino acids. CDR1 and CDR2 from the germline V gene are LGHNA and YNFKEQ. V lost 0 bases, J lost 8 bases, and 6 bases stayed unmatched.